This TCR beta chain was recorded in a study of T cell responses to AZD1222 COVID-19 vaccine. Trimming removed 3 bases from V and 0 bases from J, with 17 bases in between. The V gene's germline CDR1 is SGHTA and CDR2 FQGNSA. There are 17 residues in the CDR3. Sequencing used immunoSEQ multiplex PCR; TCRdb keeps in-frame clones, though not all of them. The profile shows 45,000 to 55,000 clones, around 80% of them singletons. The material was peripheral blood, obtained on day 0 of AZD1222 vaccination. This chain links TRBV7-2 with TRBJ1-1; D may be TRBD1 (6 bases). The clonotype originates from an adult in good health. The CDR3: CASSFRPRGLMNTEAFF. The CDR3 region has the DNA TGTGCCAGCAGCTTCCGTCCCAGGGGCCTCATGAACACTGAAGCTTTCTTT.